This TCR beta chain was captured in a study of blood T cell repertoires in COVID-19. At the level of the study: The United States, Italy and Spain were the sources of the acute and convalescent COVID-19 samples. T cells, B-cell-depleted T cells, or PBMCs supplied cDNA or gDNA.

The table came from immunoSEQ multiplex PCR; TCRdb's copy has only in-frame clones and leaves some out. The sample records over 85,000 clones, 75% to 85% being singletons. Germline CDR1 SGHAT, CDR2 FQNNGV. V was shortened by 3 bases and J by 9 bases, with 15 bases between the two germline ends. CDR3 length equals 15 residues. The sequencing input was peripheral blood. This clonotype was obtained from a man in his sixties or seventies with acute or convalescent COVID-19. V and J are TRBV11-2 and TRBJ1-6; D perhaps matches TRBD1 (5 bases). The CDR3 bases are TGTGCCAGCAGCTTTGCAGGGTCTAGGCGTTCACCCCTCCACTTT. Its translation is CASSFAGSRRSPLHF. The full variable domain, in which reference TRBV11-2 and TRBJ1-6 provide the parts outside the CDR3, is EAGVAQSPRYKIIEKRQSVAFWCNPISGHATLYWYQQILGQGPKLLIQFQNNGVVDDSQLPKDRFSAERLKGVDSTLKIQPAKLEDSAVYLCASSFAGSRRSPLHFGNGTRLTVT.